Listed here is a single T cell receptor (beta chain). Method: immunoSEQ multiplex PCR; TCRdb's copy keeps in-frame clones and lacks some. The data hold around 290,000 clones, with around 90% observed a single time. The germline V and J ends were trimmed by 5 bases and 4 bases, with 6 bases remaining between them. This CDR3 is 10 amino acids long. CDR1 DFQATT and CDR2 SNEGSKA come from the germline V gene (reference sequence). The data belong to a study of blood T cell repertoires in COVID-19. This chain uses TRBV20-1 with TRBJ2-7; TRBD2 is a possible D gene (5 bases). This receptor was identified in a woman in her twenties or thirties who had recovered from COVID-19. Sequencing was performed on PBMCs or T cells enriched from blood (not recorded which). The CDR3 protein is CSAEGYEQYF. The CDR3 DNA is TGCAGTGCTGAGGGATACGAGCAGTACTTC.